This TCR beta chain derives from a study of blood T cells in healthy people across ages. Alongside a J-beta primer mix, a sample-barcoded 5' primer served in a second PCR lasting about 7 to 11 cycles. From the 5' RACE reads, TCRdb called clonotypes with MiXCR, one entry per CDR3 protein. The table records roughly 930,000 distinct CDR3 sequences, about 48% of them present only once. Of note for this clonotype: The target antigen is unknown.

Study-level findings and limits: Researchers judged that diversity estimates from one million T cells fell short of true values. A strong correlation was seen between TCR beta diversity and naive T cell percentage. Long-lived and aged donors differed, with more naive CD4+ cells and higher diversity in the long-lived.

J lost 0 bases, V lost 2 bases, and 10 bases had no gene match. Per germline, CDR1 LGHNA and CDR2 YNFKEQ. CDR3 length: 18 residues. Sequencing used blood. The receptor's source is a man aged 30 to 39 in good health. The chain joins TRBV4-2 to TRBJ1-1, with TRBD1 identical over 9 bases. CDR3: CASSQRDSGTGMNTEAFF. CDR3 DNA: TGTGCCAGCAGCCAACGCGACAGTGGGACAGGGATGAACACTGAAGCTTTCTTT.